A few counts support the clone carrying this T cell receptor (beta chain). Antigen specificity is unknown. TCRdb itself ran the 5' RACE reads through MiXCR, one entry per CDR3 protein. This table has around 480,000 distinct CDR3 sequences, about 13% appearing once. The data originate from a study of identical twins. Study outcomes and limitations: Those out-of-frame alpha sequences shared by twins showed an excess of low generation probability. Cross-sectional statistical analysis, not tracking of the same donors, underpinned the conclusions. Twin pairs had excess sharing that was weaker in beta out-of-frame sequences.

V gave up 3 bases and J gave up 6 bases; unmatched junction bases: 11. In germline, CDR1 is DFQATT, CDR2 SNEGSKA (reference sequence). The CDR3 is made up of 16 amino acids. This sample also appeared in a second study, on yellow fever vaccine responses in identical twins. From that report: Vaccine T cell responses of twins reportedly seemed partly convergent and partly personalized.

Sequencing was performed on CD4+ T cells sorted from blood. The V gene is TRBV20-1, the J gene TRBJ2-1, with 10 bases matching TRBD2. The sequence was collected from a woman between 18 and 29 years old in good health. The CDR3 coding sequence is TGCAGTGCTAGTGGGAAGCGGGAGGGCTTCGCCAATGAGCAGTTCTTC. It encodes CSASGKREGFANEQFF.